Below, 29 T cell receptor beta chains from the same sample are listed, as sequenced in a study of T cells in Graves' hyperthyroidism and ophthalmopathy. TCR beta CDR3 region amplification was performed from RNA transcripts. RT-PCR in the first round (using the HTBI primer set) targeted the TCR CDR3. In TCRdb, the multiplex PCR reads were re-called with MiXCR into one record per CDR3 protein. The data hold about 770,000 distinct CDR3 sequences, with under 20% observed a single time. The specimen was blood. Receptor source: a woman between 50 and 59 years old with Graves' hyperthyroidism that later progressed to Graves' ophthalmopathy.

This clonotype has ten or more counts. The chain employs TRBV6-1 and TRBJ1-1, with 7 positions matching TRBD1. The CDR3 covers 14 residues. Germline values: CDR1 MNHNS, CDR2 SASEGT. V gave up 4 bases and J gave up 1 base; unmatched junction bases: 3. The CDR3 DNA follows: TGTGCCAGCAGTGCGGACAGGACGAACACTGAAGCTTTCTTT. This sequence encodes CASSADRTNTEAFF.

This clonotype was detected ten times or more. The genes are TRBV6-6 and TRBJ2-6; D is uncertain. Trimming cost V 0 bases and J 1 base, with 1 base left between them. From germline, CDR1 is MNHNY and CDR2 SVGAGI (reference sequence). CDR3 size: 14 residues. The CDR3 is CASSYSSGANVLTF. The CDR3 region has the DNA TGTGCCAGCAGTTACTCGTCTGGGGCCAACGTCCTGACTTTC.

There are many counts of this clonotype. The chain recombines TRBV2 with TRBJ2-7; 8 bases map to TRBD1. The V gene's germline CDR1 is SNHLY and CDR2 FYNNEI. J lost 6 bases, V lost 8 bases, and 15 bases had no gene match. The CDR3 covers 15 residues. This chain's CDR3 is CASGLPAGQEVEQYF. DNA of the CDR3: TGTGCCAGCGGTCTCCCTGCGGGACAGGAAGTCGAGCAGTACTTC.

This clonotype was recorded at least ten times. The CDR3 protein is CASSLDADPALNEQFF. CDR3 coding DNA: TGTGCCAGCAGCTTAGACGCGGACCCCGCCCTCAATGAGCAGTTCTTC. The chain couples TRBV11-3 to TRBJ2-1; D uncertain. This CDR3 contains 16 residues. V was trimmed by 0 bases and J by 6 bases, leaving 15 bases between them. CDR1 is SGHNT, CDR2 YENEEA, per germline.

The chain links TRBV9 to TRBJ2-6; D is unresolved. The V and J ends lost 2 bases and 0 bases respectively, with 3 bases between them. The CDR3 sequence is 14 residues long. Germline V lookup: CDR1 SGDLS, CDR2 YYNGEE. CDR3 in DNA: TGTGCCAGCAGCGTTGACTCTGGGGCCAACGTCCTGACTTTC. It is translated as CASSVDSGANVLTF.

In its sample, this clonotype was seen many times. The CDR3 DNA reads TGTGCCAGCAGTGAACACAGGCTGAACTATGGCTACACCTTC. Its protein is CASSEHRLNYGYTF. The genes are TRBV6-1 and TRBJ1-2; the D gene is possibly TRBD1 (5 bases). The germline V and J ends were trimmed by 2 bases and 2 bases, with 9 bases remaining between them. Per the germline V gene, CDR1 is MNHNS and CDR2 is SASEGT. There are 14 residues in the CDR3.

This clonotype was seen at least ten times. The chain has TRBV12-3 or TRBV12-4 and TRBJ2-7, with 8 bases lining up with TRBD1. The trim removed 5 bases at V and 2 bases at J, leaving 11 bases unmatched. The CDR3 totals 16 residues. CDR3 DNA sequence: TGTGCCAGCAGTCCAGGGACAGGAGGAATAGCCTACGAGCAGTACTTC. Translated, it gives CASSPGTGGIAYEQYF.

The V gene is TRBV11-3, the J gene TRBJ2-3, with 7 bases aligning to TRBD1. V lost 1 base, J lost 14 bases, and 9 bases stayed unmatched. Germline assignment: CDR1 SGHNT and CDR2 YENEEA. CDR3 length: 13 amino acids. The CDR3 sequence: CASSLGRQGLLYF. The CDR3 coding sequence is TGTGCCAGCAGCTTAGGGAGACAGGGATTGCTGTATTTT.

The rearrangement joins TRBV29-1 to TRBJ1-5, with D maybe TRBD1 (5 bases). The CDR3 is made up of 14 amino acids. Germline lookup yields CDR1 SQVTM and CDR2 ANQGSEA. With 7 bases removed from V and 4 bases from J, the gap between germline ends came to 17 bases. CDR3 residues: CSAVPGTGNQPQHF. DNA of the CDR3: TGCAGCGCCGTCCCCGGGACGGGGAATCAGCCCCAGCATTTT.

The V call is TRBV19, the J call TRBJ2-1; the D is unclear. CDR1 is LNHDA and CDR2 is SQIVND in the germline V gene (reference sequence). V lost 5 bases, J lost 1 base, and 12 bases lay in between. The CDR3 sequence is 15 residues long. The CDR3 loop reads CASSLELTSYNEQFF. CDR3 nucleotides: TGTGCCAGTAGTCTGGAGCTTACGTCCTACAATGAGCAGTTCTTC.

This clonotype was recorded at least ten times. The chain has TRBV5-5 and TRBJ2-3; 11 bases map to TRBD2. The CDR3 runs to 19 residues. Germline V gene data show CDR1 as SGHKS and CDR2 as YYEKEE (reference sequence). V dropped 4 bases and J dropped 0; count of bases not matched to a gene: 13. The CDR3 bases are TGTGCCAGCAGCCCCTCCCTAGCGGGGGGCCACCCTAGCACAGATACGCAGTATTTT. The encoded protein is CASSPSLAGGHPSTDTQYF.

The chain uses TRBV4-1 and TRBJ2-3; TRBD1 matches 9 bases. V shed 10 bases, J shed 6 bases, and the junction held 11 bases outside the gene matches. Germline V gene lookup returns CDR1 MGHRA and CDR2 YSYEKL. The CDR3 runs to 14 residues. The CDR3: CATRGQGLGDTQYF. In DNA form, the CDR3 reads TGCGCCACCAGGGGACAGGGCTTGGGGGATACGCAGTATTTT.

The V gene is TRBV19, the J gene TRBJ1-1; D is possibly TRBD1 (5 bases). Germline assignment: CDR1 LNHDA and CDR2 SQIVND (reference sequence). Trimming shortened V by 2 bases and J by 6 bases, and 19 bases separated the two germline ends. This CDR3 spans 16 amino acids. CDR3 sequence (DNA): TGTGCCAGTAGTATAATCCCGGGACCACTCCCCGCTGAAGCTTTCTTT. It is translated as CASSIIPGPLPAEAFF.

This clonotype was detected ten times or more. This chain joins TRBV5-1 and TRBJ1-4; 7 nucleotides align to TRBD1. Germline assignment: CDR1 SGHRS and CDR2 YFSETQ. V was clipped by 0 bases and J by 6 bases; unmatched bases: 5. The CDR3 spans 15 residues. The CDR3: CASSLARGYDEKLFF. The CDR3 nucleotides read TGCGCCAGCAGCTTGGCCAGGGGGTATGATGAAAAACTGTTTTTT.

The gene calls are TRBV19 and TRBJ1-5, with D possibly being TRBD1 (6 bases). The CDR3 runs 15 residues. CDR1 and CDR2 (germline): LNHDA, SQIVND (reference sequence). Trimming removed 7 bases at V and 1 base at J, with 14 bases between. The CDR3 DNA is TGTGCCAGTATTCGGCGGGGGGCGAGCAATCAGCCCCAGCATTTT. This sequence encodes CASIRRGASNQPQHF.

The chain carries TRBV9 and TRBJ1-3, with unresolved D. The CDR3 runs 15 residues. Per germline, CDR1 SGDLS and CDR2 YYNGEE. V was cut by 3 bases and J by 0 bases, with 10 bases left in between. In DNA form, the CDR3 reads TGTGCCAGCAGCGCCCTACACAGCTCTGGAAACACCATATATTTT. Residues: CASSALHSSGNTIYF.

This clonotype was detected many times. The V and J genes are TRBV12-3 or TRBV12-4 and TRBJ2-7; D unresolved. Trimming left V 6 bases short and J 2 bases short, with 11 bases between. The CDR3 runs 13 residues. CDR3 residues: CASSPDGPYEQYF. The CDR3 nucleotides read TGTGCCAGCAGCCCGGACGGGCCCTACGAGCAGTACTTC.

The CDR3 sequence is CASTLGGPTGELFF. The CDR3 nucleotides read TGTGCCAGTACTCTCGGGGGGCCCACCGGGGAGCTGTTTTTT. The J gene is TRBJ2-2, the V gene TRBV12-3 or TRBV12-4, with D perhaps matching TRBD2 (7 bases). Trimming left V 9 bases short and J 4 bases short, with 15 bases between. The length of the CDR3 is 14 residues.

In this sample, this clonotype turned up many times. This chain connects TRBV29-1 to TRBJ1-1; D is unresolved. The CDR3 is made up of 13 amino acids. Trimming removed 5 bases at V and 4 bases at J, with 14 bases between. The germline V gene has CDR1 SQVTM and CDR2 ANQGSEA. This chain's CDR3 is CSVLKQASTEAFF. CDR3 coding DNA: TGCAGCGTTCTCAAGCAGGCAAGCACTGAAGCTTTCTTT.

This clonotype was observed at least ten times. The chain links TRBV14 to TRBJ2-7; TRBD1 aligns across 7 bases. The CDR3 totals 16 residues. Germline-derived CDR1 and CDR2 are SGHDN and FVKESK. V was pared by 5 bases and J by 1 base, with 11 bases of the junction left unmatched. CDR3 in amino acids: CASSSVAWTGSYEQYF. CDR3 DNA sequence: TGTGCCAGCAGCTCGGTCGCCTGGACAGGATCCTACGAGCAGTACTTC.

This clonotype was observed many times. The genes are TRBV6-1 and TRBJ1-4; D call uncertain. Germline V CDR1 and CDR2: MNHNS, SASEGT. The V end was cut by 1 base, the J end by 0 bases, with 15 bases between. The CDR3 length is 18 residues. CDR3 protein: CASSEGLAGTTTNEKLFF. Written as DNA, the CDR3 is TGTGCCAGCAGTGAAGGGCTAGCGGGCACTACAACTAATGAAAAACTGTTTTTT.

This clonotype was detected a few times. The genes are TRBV3-1 and TRBJ1-5; 7 nucleotides agree with TRBD1. The CDR3 spans 16 residues. Trimming at V came to 0 bases and at J to 3 bases, leaving 5 bases not matched to a gene. The germline V gene has CDR1 LGHDT and CDR2 YNNKEL (reference sequence). CDR3 protein: CASSQDTGVYNQPQHF. The CDR3, as DNA: TGTGCCAGCAGCCAAGATACAGGGGTATACAATCAGCCCCAGCATTTT.

With regard to this clonotype: This clone may be a read error of a much larger clone one base away. V and J are TRBV6-1 and TRBJ2-5; D possibly corresponds to TRBD1 (6 bases). Between the trimmed V and J ends, which lost 2 bases and 9 bases, there was a span of 19 bases. The CDR3 has 15 residues. Germline CDR1 MNHNS, CDR2 SASEGT. DNA of the CDR3: TGTGCCAGCAGTGAAAAAGGAGCCAGACCAGGGGCCCAGTACTTC. Translating it yields CASSEKGARPGAQYF.

The chain employs TRBV10-3 and TRBJ1-1; 7 nucleotides line up with TRBD1. The CDR3 is made up of 15 amino acids. Trimming took 3 bases from V and 0 from J; bases not matched to a gene: 4. CDR1 is ENHRY and CDR2 is SYGVKD in the germline V gene. The CDR3 protein is CAISENTGVNTEAFF. DNA for the CDR3: TGTGCCATCAGTGAAAATACAGGGGTGAACACTGAAGCTTTCTTT.

This clonotype was found many times. This chain uses TRBV11-2 with TRBJ1-2, with a possible D match to TRBD1 (5 bases). Per the germline V gene, CDR1 is SGHAT and CDR2 is FQNNGV. Between the trimmed V and J ends, which lost 5 bases and 4 bases, there was a span of 20 bases. CDR3 length: 16 amino acids. Here the CDR3 reads CASSPRRVREGYGYTF. The CDR3 coding sequence is TGTGCCAGCAGCCCCCGTAGGGTCAGGGAGGGCTATGGCTACACCTTC.

This clonotype was observed a handful of times. V usage is TRBV5-4 and J usage is TRBJ2-3; D is unresolved. The germline V and J ends were trimmed by 5 bases and 4 bases, with 17 bases remaining between them. The CDR3 totals 15 residues. Germline CDR1 reads SGHNT; CDR2 reads YYREEE (reference sequence). CDR3 DNA: TGTGCCAGCAGTTCCGGCCTGACCACTTCAGATACGCAGTATTTT. Amino acid sequence: CASSSGLTTSDTQYF.

This clonotype was counted a few times. The J gene is TRBJ1-6, the V gene TRBV10-3, with 10 bases lining up with TRBD1. CDR1 ENHRY and CDR2 SYGVKD come from the germline V gene. This CDR3 contains 14 residues. Trimming at V came to 5 bases and at J to 13 bases, leaving 8 bases not matched to a gene. The CDR3 region has the DNA TGTGCCATCAGTCTCGGGACAGGGGTTTCCCCCCTCCACTTT. Its translation: CAISLGTGVSPLHF.

The chain employs TRBV10-1 and TRBJ1-2, with D tentatively TRBD1 (5 bases). The length of the CDR3 is 13 residues. Germline loops: CDR1 WNHNN, CDR2 SYGVQD (reference sequence). V lost 6 bases, J lost 8 bases, and 16 bases lay in between. The CDR3 here is CASSPGTTTGYTF. The CDR3 nucleotides read TGCGCCAGCAGCCCTGGGACTACGACGGGCTACACCTTC.

There are many counts of this clonotype. V usage is TRBV2 and J usage is TRBJ2-1; TRBD1 might be the D (6 bases). Germline CDR1 is SNHLY and CDR2 is FYNNEI. The CDR3 loop spans 15 amino acids. Trimming took off 6 bases at V and 2 bases at J, with 14 bases between the two ends. CDR3 in DNA: TGTGCCAGCAGCGAGGACAGCCCAACCTACAATGAGCAGTTCTTC. This encodes CASSEDSPTYNEQFF. The variable domain in full, with the rest retrieved from reference TRBV2 and TRBJ2-1, is EPEVTQTPSHQVTQMGQEVILRCVPISNHLYFYWYRQILGQKVEFLVSFYNNEISEKSEIFDDQFSVERPDGSNFTLKIRSTKLEDSAMYFCASSEDSPTYNEQFFGPGTRLTVL.